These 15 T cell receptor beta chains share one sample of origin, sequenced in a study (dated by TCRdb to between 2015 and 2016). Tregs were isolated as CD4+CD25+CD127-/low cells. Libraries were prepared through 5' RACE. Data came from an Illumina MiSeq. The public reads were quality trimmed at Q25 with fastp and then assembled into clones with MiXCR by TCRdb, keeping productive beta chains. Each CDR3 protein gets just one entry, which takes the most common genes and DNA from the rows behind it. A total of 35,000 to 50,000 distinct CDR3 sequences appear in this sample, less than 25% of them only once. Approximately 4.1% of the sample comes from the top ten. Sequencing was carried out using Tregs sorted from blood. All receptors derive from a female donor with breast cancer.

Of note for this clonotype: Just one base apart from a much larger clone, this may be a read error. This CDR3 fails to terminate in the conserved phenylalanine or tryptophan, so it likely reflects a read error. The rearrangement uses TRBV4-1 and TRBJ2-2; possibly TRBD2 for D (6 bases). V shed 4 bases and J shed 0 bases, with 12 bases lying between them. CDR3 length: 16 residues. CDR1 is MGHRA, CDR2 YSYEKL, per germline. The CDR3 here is CASSPGTGSNTGELFL. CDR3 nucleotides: TGCGCCAGCAGCCCAGGGACTGGTTCGAACACCGGGGAGCTGTTTCTT.

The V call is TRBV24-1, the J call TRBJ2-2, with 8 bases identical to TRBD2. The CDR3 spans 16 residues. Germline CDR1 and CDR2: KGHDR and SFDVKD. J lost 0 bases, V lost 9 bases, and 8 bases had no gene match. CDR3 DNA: TGTGCCACCGGCGGCGGCGGGGGGTCGAACACCGGGGAGCTGTTTTTT. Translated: CATGGGGGSNTGELFF.

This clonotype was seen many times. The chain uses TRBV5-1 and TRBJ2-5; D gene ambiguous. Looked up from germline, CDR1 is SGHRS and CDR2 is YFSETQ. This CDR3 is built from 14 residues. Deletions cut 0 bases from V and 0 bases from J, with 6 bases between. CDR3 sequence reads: CASSLAMNQETQYF. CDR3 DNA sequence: TGCGCCAGCAGCTTGGCCATGAACCAAGAGACCCAGTACTTC.

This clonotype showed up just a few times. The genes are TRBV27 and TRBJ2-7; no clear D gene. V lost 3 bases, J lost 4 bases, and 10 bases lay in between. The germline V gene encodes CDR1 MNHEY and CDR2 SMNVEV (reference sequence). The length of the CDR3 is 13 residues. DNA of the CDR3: TGTGCCAGCAGTTTGCTGGGCCGTTACGAGCAGTACTTC. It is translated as CASSLLGRYEQYF.

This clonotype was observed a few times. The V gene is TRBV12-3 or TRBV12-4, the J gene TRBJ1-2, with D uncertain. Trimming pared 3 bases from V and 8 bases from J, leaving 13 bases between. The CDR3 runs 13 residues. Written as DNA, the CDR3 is TGTGCCAGCAGTTTGGAGACTCTGGGAGGCTACACCTTC. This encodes CASSLETLGGYTF.

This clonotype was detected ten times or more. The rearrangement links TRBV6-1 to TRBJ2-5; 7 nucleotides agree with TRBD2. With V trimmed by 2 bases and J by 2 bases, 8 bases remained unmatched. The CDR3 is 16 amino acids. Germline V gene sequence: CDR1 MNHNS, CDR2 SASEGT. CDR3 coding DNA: TGTGCCAGCAGTGAACTGGGCGGGAGAGATCAAGAGACCCAGTACTTC. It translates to CASSELGGRDQETQYF.

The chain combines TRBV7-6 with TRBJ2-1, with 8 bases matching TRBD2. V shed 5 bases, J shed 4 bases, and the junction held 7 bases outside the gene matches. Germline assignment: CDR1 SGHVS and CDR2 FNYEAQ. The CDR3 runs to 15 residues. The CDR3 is CASSPRLARYNEQFF. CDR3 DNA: TGTGCCAGCAGCCCGCGACTAGCGAGGTACAATGAGCAGTTCTTC.

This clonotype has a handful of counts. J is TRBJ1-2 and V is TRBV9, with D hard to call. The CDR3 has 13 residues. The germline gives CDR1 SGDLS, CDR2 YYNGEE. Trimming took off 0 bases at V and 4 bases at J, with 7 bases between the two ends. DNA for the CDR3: TGTGCCAGCAGCGTAGACGGAACCTATGGCTACACCTTC. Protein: CASSVDGTYGYTF.

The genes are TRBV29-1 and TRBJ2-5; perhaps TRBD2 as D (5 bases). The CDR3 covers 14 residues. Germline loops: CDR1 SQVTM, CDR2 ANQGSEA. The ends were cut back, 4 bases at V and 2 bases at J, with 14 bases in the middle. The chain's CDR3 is CSVGMSGGQETQYF. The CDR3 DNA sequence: TGCAGCGTTGGGATGAGCGGAGGACAAGAGACCCAGTACTTC.

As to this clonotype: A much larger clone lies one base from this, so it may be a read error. DNA of the CDR3: TGCAGTGCTAGTCTAGTGGGAGAAGCCTACGAGCAGTACTTC. Its protein is CSASLVGEAYEQYF. The V and J genes are TRBV20-1 and TRBJ2-7; TRBD2 might be the D (5 bases). This CDR3 is built from 14 residues. The V end lost 3 bases, the J end lost 2 bases, and 14 bases lay between the germline ends. Per the germline V gene, CDR1 is DFQATT and CDR2 is SNEGSKA (reference sequence).

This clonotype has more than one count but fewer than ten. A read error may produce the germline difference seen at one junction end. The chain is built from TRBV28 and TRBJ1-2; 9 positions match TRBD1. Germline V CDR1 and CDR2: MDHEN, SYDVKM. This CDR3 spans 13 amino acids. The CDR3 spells CASSLFVRDRAVF. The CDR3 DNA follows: TGTGCCAGCAGTTTATTTGTTCGGGACAGGGCCGTCTTC.

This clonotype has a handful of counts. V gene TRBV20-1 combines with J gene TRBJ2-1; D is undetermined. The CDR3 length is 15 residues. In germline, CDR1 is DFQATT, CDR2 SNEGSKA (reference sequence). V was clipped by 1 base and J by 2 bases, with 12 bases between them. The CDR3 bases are TGCAGTGCTAGAGGAAGACAACTTGCCTACAATGAGCAGTTCTTC. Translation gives CSARGRQLAYNEQFF.

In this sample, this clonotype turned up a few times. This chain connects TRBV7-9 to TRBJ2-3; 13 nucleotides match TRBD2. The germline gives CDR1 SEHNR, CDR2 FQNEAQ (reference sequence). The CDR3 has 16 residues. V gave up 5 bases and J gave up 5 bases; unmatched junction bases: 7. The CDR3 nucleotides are TGTGCCAGCAGCGCCACTAGCGGGAGGGCCTTAGATACGCAGTATTTT. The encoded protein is CASSATSGRALDTQYF.

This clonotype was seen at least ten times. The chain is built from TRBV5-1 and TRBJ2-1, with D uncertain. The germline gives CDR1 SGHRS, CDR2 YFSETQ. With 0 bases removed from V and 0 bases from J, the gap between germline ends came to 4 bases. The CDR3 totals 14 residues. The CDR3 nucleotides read TGCGCCAGCAGCTTGGGGCTCTCCTACAATGAGCAGTTCTTC. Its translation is CASSLGLSYNEQFF.

CDR3 nucleotides: TGTGCCAGCAGTTTAGCAGGACAGGGGAATTCACCCCTCCACTTT. It translates to CASSLAGQGNSPLHF. The V and J genes are TRBV28 and TRBJ1-6; TRBD1 aligns across 9 bases. V lost 2 bases to trimming and J lost 7 bases; unmatched junction nucleotides: 3. The germline CDR1 and CDR2 sequences are MDHEN and SYDVKM. The length of the CDR3 is 15 residues.